This T cell receptor (beta chain) is from a study of vaccination effects on CD4 cells after COVID-19. The method was immunoSEQ multiplex PCR; TCRdb's version includes in-frame clones alone and lacks a portion of them. The table has tens of thousands of clones, roughly three quarters seen once; the top ten hold 2%. As concerns this clone: Its matching antigen is unknown.

This CDR3 region has 13 residues. Per the germline V gene, CDR1 is SEHNR and CDR2 is FQNEAQ (reference sequence). Trimming removed 3 bases from V and 8 bases from J, with 11 bases in between. Antigen-specific CD4+ T cells were expanded with viral peptide pools in the ViraFEST assay before sequencing. Isolating CD4+ T cells followed about 11 days of culture. All participants had two doses of either the BNT162b2 or mRNA-1273 vaccine. Each culture had half its medium swapped for IL-2 medium on days 3 and 7. The starting material was CD4+ T cells from PBMCs cultured with HCoV-OC43 spike peptides, obtained after COVID-19 vaccination. Subset defined: HCoV-OC43 spike overlapping peptide pool stimulation. J is TRBJ2-4 and V is TRBV7-9; D is unclear. The TCR comes from a human donor who received a COVID-19 vaccine. DNA for the CDR3: TGTGCCAGCAGCTTCACTCAGGCTGACATTCAGTACTTC. This sequence encodes CASSFTQADIQYF.